This T cell receptor (beta chain) emerged from a study of a mutant IDH1 vaccine in newly diagnosed glioma (dated by TCRdb to about 2021). Regarding the research as a whole: Across visits V03 through V10, patients got a total of eight vaccinations, given in weeks 1, 3, 5, 7, 11, 15, 19 and 23. In the chemotherapy-containing groups, vaccination started alongside temozolomide cycles, whereas in patients who had radiotherapy alone it started 4-6 weeks after radiotherapy. Longitudinal TCRB deep sequencing was performed for fewer than 30 treated patients wherever samples were available for exploratory analyses. Peripheral blood samples were drawn at six visits, namely V03 (baseline), V05, V07, V10, V12 and V13. Prior to enrollment, standard therapy consisting of radiotherapy alone, temozolomide alone, or radiochemotherapy with temozolomide had been administered to patients, with the combination being received by most patients. Of the 25 to 40 treated patients, approximately 62% were male and around 40% were female, and the mean age was 40.4 years.

What the authors observed across the whole study: Pseudoprogression seemed to be unrelated to changes in the top peripheral T cell clonotypes found by TCRB sequencing. Vaccine-induced immune responses across multiple MHC alleles were detected in approximately 93% of patients. Selection of PBMC samples for TCRB deep sequencing was based on availability. It was noted by the authors that analyses of patient blood samples could not be reproduced owing to sample limitations.

Of note for this clone: The target of this receptor is not known. It has no much larger one-base neighbor in the sample; base qualities were not kept.

In light of the paper, this sample's time point label describes: week 23, last vaccination. A 20-mer mutant IDH1 peptide at 300 micrograms in Montanide made up each vaccine dose, which was injected subcutaneously together with topical imiquimod. The donors had newly diagnosed IDH1-mutant astrocytomas of WHO grade 3 or 4 that showed loss of nuclear ATRX. The samples were drawn from NOA16, a multicentre, single-arm, open-label phase I trial in Germany that tested a mutant IDH1 peptide vaccine in humans for the first time. Genomic DNA for TCRB sequencing was extracted from EDTA blood using the DNeasy Blood and Tissue Kit. Library prep was done by the immunoSEQ multiplex PCR assay. Rearranged TCR beta chain sequences were amplified with the hsTCRB Kit following the manufacturer's protocol. Sequencing of TCRB libraries was carried out on an Illumina MiSeq. Per the original workflow: The kit vendor's proprietary platform handled demultiplexing, trimming and gene mapping. What TCRdb holds here is the immuneACCESS table cut down to in-frame rearrangements. Part of the clones is not present; checked against another copy, under half of the missing clones reflect an unresolved V gene, and the others are unexplained. That table furnishes V, J and clone size, whereas the DNA furnished D and trimming. The sample records about 64,000 clones, 85% of which are singletons. Of the sample, approximately 3.7% is held by the ten largest clones.

The cysteine opens and the phenylalanine closes a CDR3 of 16 amino acids. Just the 48-base CDR3 DNA is kept, in frame starting at base 1. The junction carries 23 bases between V and J, which are trimmed by 5 bases and 9 bases respectively. The germline V gene encodes CDR1 SGHTA and CDR2 FQGNSA. This clonotype was sampled from a man aged 30 to 39 with glioma. The V and J genes are TRBV7-2 and TRBJ2-1, with a tentative D gene TRBD1 over 6 matching bases. The specimen comprised PBMCs, sampled from a glioma patient whose treatment included an IDH1 peptide vaccine. The sequence in DNA is TGTGCCAGCAGCCCAGCCCCGAAGGTGGGGGCGGCTGAGCAGTTCTTC. Its coded protein is CASSPAPKVGAAEQFF.